The following is a TCR beta chain sequence with its context. Assay used: immunoSEQ multiplex PCR; TCRdb lists only in-frame clones, some missing. Altogether about 82,000 clones are present, around 81% being singletons, with the ten largest covering approximately 44%. This CDR3 is 14 amino acids long. CDR1 and CDR2 from the germline V gene are KGHDR and SFDVKD. V was cut by 5 bases and J by 4 bases, with 14 bases left in between. The sample originates from a study of blood T cell repertoires in COVID-19. Study overall: The analysed material was cDNA or gDNA that came from T cells, B-cell-depleted T cells, or PBMCs.

This chain uses TRBV24-1 with TRBJ2-7; D is perhaps TRBD2 (5 bases). This clonotype was obtained from an elderly man with acute or convalescent COVID-19. Sequencing was carried out using peripheral blood. The CDR3 DNA reads TGTGCCACCAGTGTCCGGAGGCAGTTATACGAGCAGTACTTC. Amino acids: CATSVRRQLYEQYF.